Listed below are T cell receptor beta chains from one sample, sequenced in a study of neurological immune-mediated disorders. Each CDR3 protein is one row after TCRdb ran MiXCR on the 5' RACE reads. The sample has over 45,000 distinct CDR3 sequences, more than 3% seen once. Material: CD4+ T cells from blood. Receptors were obtained from a woman aged 40 to 55 with multiple sclerosis. CDR3s include the opening cysteine and the closing phenylalanine or tryptophan. The D gene is left open where the match is weak. Clone sizes are given selectively: once, few, many, or a class where the clone is expanded.

TRBJ1-1 | many | TRBV5-1 | - | TGCGCCAGCAGCTTAGGACAGAGCTCTGAAGCTTTCTTT | CASSLGQSSEAFF
TRBJ2-1 | many | TRBV5-6 | - | TGTGCCAGCAGCCTTGACATAGACAATGAGCAGTTCTTC | CASSLDIDNEQFF
TRBJ1-5 | many | TRBV6-6 | TRBD1 | TGTGCCAGCAGTACCATAGGCGGGACAGGGATTCAGCCCCAGCATTTT | CASSTIGGTGIQPQHF
TRBJ2-7 | many | TRBV5-5 | TRBD1 | TGTGCCAGCAGCTTTTCGCTTCGGCAGGGGGCGTGGGAGCAGTACTTC | CASSFSLRQGAWEQYF
TRBJ2-3 | many | TRBV7-2 | - | TGTGCCAGCAGCTGGTCGTACGGAGGGCTACTCACAGATACGCAGTATTTT | CASSWSYGGLLTDTQYF
TRBJ1-1 | many | TRBV7-9 | - | TGTGCCAGCAGCTTGAAAACTGAAGCTTTCTTT | CASSLKTEAFF
TRBJ2-7 | - | TRBV12-3/TRBV12-4 | - | TGTGCCAGCAGTTTAATGATTACGGTGGACGACGAGCAGTACTTC | CASSLMITVDDEQYF
TRBJ1-2 | many | TRBV12-3/TRBV12-4 | TRBD1 | TGTGCCAGCAGTCTCCGACAGGGGTGGAACTATGGCTACACCTTC | CASSLRQGWNYGYTF
TRBJ1-6 | many | TRBV4-2 | - | TGTGCCAGCAGCCAAGAGGGGGGGAGAGGGGGTTCACCCCTCCACTTT | CASSQEGGRGGSPLHF
TRBJ1-1 | many | TRBV5-1 | - | TGCGCCAGCAGCTTGAGACTCCCGCGGGAGTCTTTCTTT | CASSLRLPRESFF
TRBJ1-1 | many | TRBV4-1 | - | TGCGCCAGCAGCCCACCCTGGGGGGGCACTGAAGCTTTCTTT | CASSPPWGGTEAFF
TRBJ2-3 | many | TRBV18 | - | TGTGCCAGCTCACCACTTGCGACAGATACGCAGTATTTT | CASSPLATDTQYF
TRBJ1-5 | many | TRBV4-1 | TRBD1 | TGCGCCAGCAGCCAAGCAGGCAGGGGGCGAAGCCAGCCCCAGCATTTT | CASSQAGRGRSQPQHF
TRBJ1-2 | many | TRBV29-1 | TRBD1 | TGCAGCGTAGAGACAGGGGCTGGCTACACCTTC | CSVETGAGYTF
TRBJ2-7 | many | TRBV7-2 | TRBD1 | TGTGCCAGCAGCTTCCTCTCAGTCAAGACAGGGCCCCACGAGCAGTACTTC | CASSFLSVKTGPHEQYF
TRBJ2-7 | many | TRBV14 | TRBD1 | TGTGCCAGCAGCCAACGACAGGGAACTTTCTCCTACGAGCAGTACTTC | CASSQRQGTFSYEQYF
TRBJ2-5 | many | TRBV2 | - | TGTGCCAGCAGTGACATTCAAGAGACCCAGTACTTC | CASSDIQETQYF
TRBJ1-1 | many | TRBV20-1 | - | TGCAGTGCTAGAGGGGGAATGAACACTGAAGCTTTCTTT | CSARGGMNTEAFF
TRBJ2-2 | many | TRBV6-2/TRBV6-3 | - | TGTGCCAGCAGTACAGGCTACACCGGGGAGCTGTTTTTT | CASSTGYTGELFF
TRBJ2-3 | many | TRBV18 | TRBD1 | TGTGCCAGCTCACGTAAGGACAGGTCTAACACAGATACGCAGTATTTT | CASSRKDRSNTDTQYF
TRBJ2-5 | - | TRBV7-2 | - | TGTGCCAGCAGCCGCAGGGTCCGGGAGACCCAGTACTTC | CASSRRVRETQYF
TRBJ2-6 | many | TRBV4-1 | - | TGCGCCAGCAGCCAACCGACCGGGTTTCAGGGCCCTCGCTCCTCTGGGGCCAACGTCCTGACTTTC | CASSQPTGFQGPRSSGANVLTF
TRBJ1-1 | many | TRBV20-1 | - | TGCAGTGCTAGGGGCCTAGGAGGGCGGATGAACACTGAAGCTTTCTTT | CSARGLGGRMNTEAFF
TRBJ2-1 | many | TRBV9 | - | TGTGCCAGCAGCGTAGGTTGGGTCTACAATGAGCAGTTCTTC | CASSVGWVYNEQFF
TRBJ1-4 | many | TRBV25-1 | - | TGTGCCAGCAGTCGGCAGCAGAATGAAAAACTGTTTTTT | CASSRQQNEKLFF
TRBJ1-2 | many | TRBV5-1 | TRBD1 | TGCGCCAGCAGCCCTGGACAGGGCAAGAACTATGGCTACACCTTC | CASSPGQGKNYGYTF
TRBJ1-5 | many | TRBV12-3/TRBV12-4 | - | TGTGCCAGCACCAGGGAGGGATTCAATCAGCCCCAGCATTTT | CASTREGFNQPQHF
TRBJ2-7 | many | TRBV7-8 | - | TGTGCCAGCAGCTTGCGGACAGCCTCCTACGAGCAGTACTTC | CASSLRTASYEQYF
TRBJ2-5 | many | TRBV14 | - | TGTGCCAGCAGCCAAGATGACGAGACCCAGTACTTC | CASSQDDETQYF
TRBJ2-2 | many | TRBV29-1 | - | TGCAGCGTTGGGGTAGGGACCACCGGGGAGCTGTTTTTT | CSVGVGTTGELFF
TRBJ2-1 | - | TRBV11-2 | - | TGTGCCAGCATACAGGCCTACAATGAGCAGTTCTTC | CASIQAYNEQFF
TRBJ2-2 | many | TRBV10-3 | TRBD1 | TGTGCCATCAGACCTACAGGGGATAGGAACACCGGGGAGCTGTTTTTT | CAIRPTGDRNTGELFF
TRBJ2-3 | many | TRBV6-6 | - | TGTGCCAGCAGTTACGCGGGAACAGATACGCAGTATTTT | CASSYAGTDTQYF
TRBJ2-3 | many | TRBV3-1 | TRBD2 | TGTGCCAGCAGCCAAGTAAGCGGGGGCCCTACGCAGTATTTT | CASSQVSGGPTQYF
TRBJ2-7 | many | TRBV10-3 | TRBD1 | TGTGCCATCAGTAATTCAGGGGGCTCTGGGGAGCAGTACTTC | CAISNSGGSGEQYF
TRBJ2-1 | many | TRBV5-1 | TRBD2 | TGCGCCAGCACCCCCCGGACTAGCGACTACAATGAGCAGTTCTTC | CASTPRTSDYNEQFF
TRBJ1-4 | many | TRBV10-3 | - | TGTGCCATCACCAAAGCGGAATGGGAACCTGAAAAACTGTTTTTT | CAITKAEWEPEKLFF
TRBJ1-1 | - | TRBV5-1 | - | TGCGCCAGCAGCTACTTGACCCGCGGCTCTGAAGCTTTCTTT | CASSYLTRGSEAFF
TRBJ2-7 | many | TRBV2 | - | TGTGCCAGCAAAAACAGGGCATACGAGCAGTACTTC | CASKNRAYEQYF
TRBJ1-5 | many | TRBV4-1 | - | TGCGCCAGCAGCCAAGGTGGGGGGCGGTTCCAGCCCCAGCATTTT | CASSQGGGRFQPQHF
TRBJ2-5 | many | TRBV4-1 | TRBD2 | TGCGCCAGCAGCCGACTCCCCCCGGGGGGGGTTAAAGAGACCCAGTACTTC | CASSRLPPGGVKETQYF
TRBJ1-2 | many | TRBV10-3 | TRBD1 | TGTGCCATCAGTGAACCCGGGACAGGGACAAGGGGCTACACCTTC | CAISEPGTGTRGYTF
TRBJ2-1 | many | TRBV9 | TRBD2 | TGTGCCAGCAGCGTAGCTAGCGGGGGGCTTTATGAGCAGTTCTTC | CASSVASGGLYEQFF
TRBJ2-3 | - | TRBV14 | - | TGTGCCAGCAGCCAAGTCGAACCAGATACGCAGTATTTT | CASSQVEPDTQYF
TRBJ1-5 | many | TRBV20-1 | - | TGCAGTGCTAGAATGCGGGGTAATAGCAATCAGCCCCAGCATTTT | CSARMRGNSNQPQHF
TRBJ2-3 | many | TRBV5-5 | - | TGTGCCAGCAGCCCCTGGGCAGGGTTGGTCACAGATACGCAGTATTTT | CASSPWAGLVTDTQYF
TRBJ2-4 | many | TRBV14 | - | TGTGCCAGCAGCCAAGAGGGGCGAGACATTCAGTACTTC | CASSQEGRDIQYF
TRBJ2-1 | many | TRBV5-1 | TRBD2 | TGCGCCAGCAGCTCTAGCGGGGGGGCCTATGAGCAGTTCTTC | CASSSSGGAYEQFF
TRBJ2-1 | many | TRBV4-1 | TRBD1 | TGCGCCAGCAGCCAGCTCTCGACAGGGCAACGATATTTGTTCTTC | CASSQLSTGQRYLFF